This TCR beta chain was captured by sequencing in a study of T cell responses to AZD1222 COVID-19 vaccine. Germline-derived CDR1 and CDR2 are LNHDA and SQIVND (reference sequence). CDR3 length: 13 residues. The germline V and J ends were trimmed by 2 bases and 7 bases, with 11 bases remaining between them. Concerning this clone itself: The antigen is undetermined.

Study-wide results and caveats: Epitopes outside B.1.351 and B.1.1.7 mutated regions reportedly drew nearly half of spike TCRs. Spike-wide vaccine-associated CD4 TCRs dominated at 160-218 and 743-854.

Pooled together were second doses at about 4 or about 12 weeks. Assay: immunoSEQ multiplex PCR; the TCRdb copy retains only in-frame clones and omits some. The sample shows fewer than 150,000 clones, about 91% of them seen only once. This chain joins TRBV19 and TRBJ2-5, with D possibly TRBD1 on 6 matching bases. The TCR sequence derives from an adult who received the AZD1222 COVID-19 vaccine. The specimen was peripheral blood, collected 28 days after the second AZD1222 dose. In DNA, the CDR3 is TGTGCCAGTAGTATAACAGGGAAGGGGACCCAGTACTTC. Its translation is CASSITGKGTQYF.